The clone carrying this T cell receptor beta chain was observed a handful of times. Its specificity is unknown. TCRdb recomputed calls from the RT-PCR reads with MiXCR, one row per CDR3 protein. The top ten clones hold less than 8.5% of a sample with roughly 670,000 distinct CDR3 sequences, 14% of them seen once. Deletions cut 3 bases from V and 1 base from J, with 9 bases between. CDR1 is SQVTM, CDR2 ANQGSEA, per germline. The CDR3 spans 14 residues. The sample originates from a study of response to subunit inactivated influenza vaccine. General study results and limits: It was suggested by the authors that few new T cells are recruited by each seasonal influenza vaccination.

Sequenced material: PBMCs from blood, taken approximately 15 days before vaccination. The receptor comes from a man in his fifties or sixties who received an inactivated influenza vaccine. The chain links TRBV29-1 to TRBJ2-2; D perhaps matches TRBD1 (6 bases). In DNA form, the CDR3 reads TGCAGCGTTGATGGACAGCGGAACACCGGGGAGCTGTTTTTT. Translation gives CSVDGQRNTGELFF.